Below, one T cell receptor beta chain is given with its context. Its antigen is currently unknown. This entry belongs to a study of T cells in narcolepsy. As for the study in general: Patients with NT1 or NT2 and healthy control donors were enrolled. Study-wide results and limits: HCRT-specific and TRIB2-specific autoreactive clonotypes appeared among same-patient CSF and blood CD4+ clonotypes. Reportedly, autoreactive clonotypes were serially detected in patients' blood but not controls'.

Repertoires were generated with immunoSEQ multiplex PCR, while TCRdb's copy carries only in-frame clones and drops some. The profile shows about 40,000 clones, about 91% of them singletons. Material for sequencing was CD45RA- memory CD4+ T cells from PBMCs. This sequence originates from a human donor with narcolepsy.

CDR3 nucleotide sequence: TGTGCCAGCAGCTCAATAGCGGGAGGCAGGTCAGATACGCAGTATTTT. Amino acids: CASSSIAGGRSDTQYF. This sequence joins TRBV11-2 and TRBJ2-3, with TRBD2 identical over 10 bases. The CDR3 sequence is 16 residues long. Germline V CDR1 and CDR2: SGHAT, FQNNGV. The J segment lost 4 bases and the V segment lost 4 bases, leaving 8 bases of the junction unmatched.